These 20 T cell receptor beta chains originate from one sample sequenced in a study of T cell responses to AZD1222 COVID-19 vaccine. Sequenced by immunoSEQ multiplex PCR; TCRdb stores in-frame clones only, minus some. The sample carries some 120,000 clones, over 90% recorded once. This sample comprised peripheral blood, obtained on day 0 of AZD1222 vaccination. These TCRs come from an adult in good health.

The V gene is TRBV3-1 (or the pseudogene TRBV3-2), the J gene TRBJ1-4; 7 bases line up with TRBD1. The J segment lost 4 bases and the V segment lost 3 bases, leaving 8 bases of the junction unmatched. The germline gives CDR1 LGHDT, CDR2 YNNKEL (reference sequence). The CDR3 loop spans 16 amino acids. The DNA of the CDR3 is TGTGCCAGCAGCCACCTCCTGACAGGGAGTAATGAAAAACTGTTTTTT. It translates to CASSHLLTGSNEKLFF.

The chain combines TRBV11-2 with TRBJ1-2, with 8 positions matching TRBD1. The V gene's germline CDR1 is SGHAT and CDR2 FQNNGV. V trimming: 4 bases; J trimming: 2 bases; junction bases outside the gene matches: 6. The CDR3 is made up of 15 amino acids. The CDR3 DNA reads TGTGCCAGCAGCTCCAGATGGACAGGGAACTATGGCTACACCTTC. Protein product: CASSSRWTGNYGYTF.

V and J are TRBV12-5 and TRBJ2-1, with D possibly being TRBD1 (5 bases). Per the germline V gene, CDR1 is LGHNT and CDR2 is FRNRAP. Trimming shortened V by 0 bases and J by 6 bases, and 21 bases separated the two germline ends. The CDR3 runs to 18 residues. As DNA, the CDR3 is TGTGCTAGTGGTTTGGTCACCCCCGCGGTCAGGCAGGGCAATGAGCAGTTCTTC. This codes for CASGLVTPAVRQGNEQFF. Looking up the rest from reference TRBV12-5 and TRBJ2-1 gives the full variable domain: DARVTQTPRHKVTEMGQEVTMRCQPILGHNTVFWYRQTMMQGLELLAYFRNRAPLDDSGMPKDRFSAEMPDATLATLKIQPSEPRDSAVYFCASGLVTPAVRQGNEQFFGPGTRLTVL.

The chain employs TRBV12-3 or TRBV12-4 and TRBJ2-1; D may be TRBD2 (5 bases). The CDR3 has 13 residues. V lost 8 bases, J lost 2 bases, and 10 bases lay in between. The CDR3 protein is CASSSLTYNEQFF. DNA for the CDR3: TGTGCCAGCTCTAGCCTGACCTACAATGAGCAGTTCTTC.

This clone was detected only a few times. This rearrangement joins TRBV7-9 to TRBJ1-6; D might be TRBD1 (5 bases). The CDR3 extends over 14 amino acids. Trimming removed 5 bases from V and 9 bases from J, with 14 bases in between. Germline CDR1 is SEHNR and CDR2 is FQNEAQ (reference sequence). The CDR3 bases are TGTGCCAGCAGCCAACCGGGACCGAGTTCACCCCTCCACTTT. It codes for CASSQPGPSSPLHF. The complete variable domain, with remaining parts taken from reference TRBV7-9 and TRBJ1-6, reads DTGVSQNPRHKITKRGQNVTFRCDPISEHNRLYWYRQTLGQGPEFLTYFQNEAQLEKSRLLSDRFSAERPKGSFSTLEIQRTEQGDSAMYLCASSQPGPSSPLHFGNGTRLTVT.

V and J are TRBV28 and TRBJ1-2; D is perhaps TRBD1 (5 bases). This CDR3 contains 14 residues. Trimming shortened V by 2 bases and J by 4 bases, and 11 bases separated the two germline ends. Germline V gene data show CDR1 as MDHEN and CDR2 as SYDVKM. The CDR3 region is CASSLGGLAYGYTF. CDR3 DNA: TGTGCCAGCAGTTTAGGGGGTTTGGCCTATGGCTACACCTTC.

This CDR3 reads CASSSWGTEAFF. The CDR3 DNA follows: TGTGCCAGCAGTTCCTGGGGCACTGAAGCTTTCTTT. This chain uses TRBV2 with TRBJ1-1; D unresolved. The germline V gene has CDR1 SNHLY and CDR2 FYNNEI. V lost 5 bases and J lost 4, with 8 bases in between. CDR3 size: 12 residues.

This chain connects TRBV27 to TRBJ1-2, with a possible D match to TRBD1 (6 bases). The germline V and J ends were trimmed by 6 bases and 0 bases, with 14 bases remaining between them. In germline, CDR1 is MNHEY, CDR2 SMNVEV (reference sequence). This CDR3 is built from 15 residues. The CDR3, as DNA: TGTGCCAGCAGGTTCACCGGGACAACTAACTATGGCTACACCTTC. This sequence encodes CASRFTGTTNYGYTF.

V is TRBV19 and J is TRBJ1-2; the D is unclear. Trimming took 6 bases from V and 3 from J, leaving 8 bases between them. The CDR3 runs to 12 residues. Germline lookup yields CDR1 LNHDA and CDR2 SQIVND (reference sequence). The CDR3, as DNA: TGTGCCAGTAGAACCGGGGACTATGGCTACACCTTC. This codes for CASRTGDYGYTF.

The J gene is TRBJ1-1, the V gene TRBV5-1, with D tentatively TRBD1 (6 bases). The CDR3 runs 14 residues. Germline V gene lookup returns CDR1 SGHRS and CDR2 YFSETQ. Trimming shortened V by 2 bases and J by 2 bases, and 10 bases separated the two germline ends. The CDR3 reads CASSLGGFNTEAFF. CDR3 bases: TGCGCCAGCAGCTTAGGGGGATTTAACACTGAAGCTTTCTTT.

This chain links TRBV19 with TRBJ2-5, with D possibly matching TRBD2 (6 bases). V lost 2 bases and J lost 1, with 8 bases in between. There are 14 residues in the CDR3. The germline V gene has CDR1 LNHDA and CDR2 SQIVND (reference sequence). The CDR3 region is CASSIWRGQETQYF. CDR3 bases: TGTGCCAGTAGTATATGGAGGGGCCAAGAGACCCAGTACTTC. The whole variable domain, remainder taken from reference TRBV19 and TRBJ2-5, is DGGITQSPKYLFRKEGQNVTLSCEQNLNHDAMYWYRQDPGQGLRLIYYSQIVNDFQKGDIAEGYSVSREKKESFPLTVTSAQKNPTAFYLCASSIWRGQETQYFGPGTRLLVL.

V is TRBV19 and J is TRBJ1-1, with TRBD1 identical over 9 bases. Looked up from germline, CDR1 is LNHDA and CDR2 is SQIVND (reference sequence). Unmatched junction bases numbered 7, after V lost 6 bases and J lost 5 bases. The CDR3 has 14 amino acids. CDR3 nucleotides: TGTGCCAGTAGCCTACAGGGGGCTGAAACTGAAGCTTTCTTT. It encodes CASSLQGAETEAFF.

J is TRBJ1-4 and V is TRBV7-9; D unresolved. CDR3 length: 15 amino acids. The germline V gene encodes CDR1 SEHNR and CDR2 FQNEAQ (reference sequence). Trimming pared 5 bases from V and 0 bases from J, leaving 10 bases between. The CDR3 DNA is TGTGCCAGCAGCCTATACAGTCCAACTAATGAAAAACTGTTTTTT. It encodes CASSLYSPTNEKLFF. The whole variable domain, filled in from reference TRBV7-9 and TRBJ1-4, reads DTGVSQNPRHKITKRGQNVTFRCDPISEHNRLYWYRQTLGQGPEFLTYFQNEAQLEKSRLLSDRFSAERPKGSFSTLEIQRTEQGDSAMYLCASSLYSPTNEKLFFGSGTQLSVL.

The CDR3 region is CASSVLAGGYTGELFF. The CDR3 DNA reads as TGTGCCAGCAGCGTACTAGCGGGGGGCTACACCGGGGAGCTGTTTTTT. The rearrangement uses TRBV3-1 (or the pseudogene TRBV3-2) and TRBJ2-2, with 12 bases that match TRBD2. CDR3 length: 16 amino acids. The germline CDR1 and CDR2 sequences are LGHDT and YNNKEL (reference sequence). Germline trimming cut 5 bases from V and 3 bases from J; bases unmatched to any gene: 4.

The chain carries TRBV6-5 and TRBJ1-2; 8 bases line up with TRBD1. In germline, CDR1 is MNHEY, CDR2 SVGAGI. This CDR3 region has 13 residues. The J segment lost 5 bases and the V segment lost 5 bases, leaving 4 bases of the junction unmatched. CDR3 sequence (DNA): TGTGCCAGCAGTAGGACAGGGACTTATGGCTACACCTTC. Translation gives CASSRTGTYGYTF.

This chain uses TRBV3-1 (or the pseudogene TRBV3-2) with TRBJ2-3, with a weak D call TRBD2 (7 bases). CDR3 size: 16 residues. From germline, CDR1 is LGHDT and CDR2 YNNKEL (reference sequence). Deletions cut 1 base from V and 2 bases from J, with 13 bases between. As DNA, the CDR3 is TGTGCCAGCAGCCAAGGGGCCGGGGGGCCCACAGATACGCAGTATTTT. Amino acid sequence: CASSQGAGGPTDTQYF.

The chain couples TRBV2 to TRBJ1-1; 7 positions match TRBD1. V shed 4 bases, J shed 7 bases, and the junction held 3 bases outside the gene matches. Germline assignment: CDR1 SNHLY and CDR2 FYNNEI. The CDR3 sequence is 12 residues long. The CDR3, as DNA: TGTGCCAGCAGTGGACAGGGTGTTGAAGCTTTCTTT. It encodes CASSGQGVEAFF.

V is TRBV30 and J is TRBJ2-7; TRBD1 agrees at 9 bases. Germline V lookup: CDR1 GTSNPN, CDR2 SVGIG (reference sequence). The CDR3 consists of 14 residues. Unmatched junction bases numbered 5, after V lost 5 bases and J lost 0 bases. The CDR3 sequence: CAWAQGAYSYEQYF. The CDR3 DNA reads TGTGCCTGGGCACAGGGGGCCTACTCCTACGAGCAGTACTTC.

The CDR3 here is CASKYGRAGETQYF. The DNA for the CDR3 is TGTGCCAGCAAATACGGGAGGGCGGGAGAGACCCAGTACTTC. The chain recombines TRBV7-8 with TRBJ2-5; 8 bases match TRBD2. This CDR3 contains 14 residues. J lost 4 bases, V lost 7 bases, and 8 bases had no gene match. Germline V gene lookup returns CDR1 SGHVS and CDR2 FQNEAQ.

V gene TRBV6-5 combines with J gene TRBJ2-1; 7 bases are shared with TRBD1. Germline V CDR1 and CDR2: MNHEY, SVGAGI. CDR3 size: 16 residues. J was trimmed by 2 bases and V by 4 bases; bases with no gene match: 8. The CDR3 here is CASSSPTGTTYNEQFF. The CDR3 DNA reads as TGTGCCAGCAGTTCCCCGACAGGGACGACCTACAATGAGCAGTTCTTC.